Listed below are T cell receptor beta chains from one sample, sequenced in a study of blood T cells in healthy people across ages. TCRdb recomputed calls from the 5' RACE reads with MiXCR, one row per CDR3 protein. The data show about 1 million distinct CDR3 sequences, over 35% seen once. The sample consisted of blood. These receptors all stem from a woman between 55 and 75 years old in good health. Each CDR3 is given with its conserved first and last residue.

TRBJ2-1 TRBV6-1 CASRTAGDLNEQFF
TRBJ2-5 TRBV9 CASSVVTTGETQYF
TRBJ2-3 TRBV10-3 CAISELSGTSASSSTDTQYF
TRBJ2-7 TRBV20-1 CSAHPGGGGEQYF
TRBJ2-7 TRBV4-1 CASSPQDGYEQYF
TRBJ2-6 TRBV14 CASSQFPGTGVSGANVLTF
TRBJ2-3 TRBV7-8 CASSFHVLNGTDTQYF
TRBJ1-5 TRBV19 CASVLGQGYNQPQHF
TRBJ2-7 TRBV20-1 CSATKPRGRVSSYEQYF
TRBJ1-1 TRBV12-3/TRBV12-4 CASTQGAPNTEAFF
TRBJ1-1 TRBV7-4 CASSLKETKVDTEAFF
TRBJ2-3 TRBV5-1 CASSSGLATQEQYF
TRBJ2-7 TRBV20-1 CSASGVTYEQYF
TRBJ2-3 TRBV20-1 CSALSGLGKRDTQYF
TRBJ1-1 TRBV6-6 CASSYSDRDTEAFF
TRBJ2-7 TRBV11-2 CASSLVFLAGAREQYF
TRBJ2-6 TRBV7-3 CASSHDISGANVLTF